Each of the 18 T cell receptor beta chains below was sequenced from the same sample in a study of T cell clonotyping in hematopoietic cell transplantation. Profiling relied on immunoSEQ multiplex PCR, and the TCRdb table lists in-frame clones only, not all of them. The table shows about 69,000 clones, with roughly 93% occurring only once. Material: peripheral blood mononuclear cells. Source of these receptors: a man between 45 and 60 years old in good health. Some clones in this sample may be carry-over from other donors' samples.

In nucleotides, the CDR3 is TGTGCCAGCAGCGCCGGACAGGGTAATGAAAAACTGTTTTTT. Amino acid sequence: CASSAGQGNEKLFF. The rearrangement joins TRBV4-2 to TRBJ1-4; 8 bases fit TRBD1. CDR1 is LGHNA, CDR2 YNFKEQ, per germline. This CDR3 region has 14 residues. V lost 5 bases and J lost 4; bases outside the gene matches: 3.

The CDR3 reads CASRGAIQETQYF. As DNA, the CDR3 is TGTGCCAGTCGGGGGGCCATACAAGAGACCCAGTACTTC. The V and J genes are TRBV5-6 and TRBJ2-5; TRBD2 might be the D (7 bases). In germline, CDR1 is SGHDT, CDR2 YYEEEE. This CDR3 contains 13 residues. With 8 bases removed from V and 2 bases from J, the gap between germline ends came to 13 bases.

This chain joins TRBV19 and TRBJ1-5; D gene unclear. Per germline, CDR1 LNHDA and CDR2 SQIVND (reference sequence). The CDR3 length is 14 residues. Trimming removed 6 bases from V and 8 bases from J, with 17 bases in between. The CDR3 protein is CASRKTQGREPQHF. CDR3 nucleotide sequence: TGTGCCAGTAGGAAGACTCAAGGCCGGGAGCCCCAGCATTTT.

This clone was detected a few times. V is TRBV14 and J is TRBJ2-7; D is unclear. CDR1 is SGHDN, CDR2 FVKESK, per germline. The CDR3 contains 14 residues. Trimming removed 4 bases from V and 1 base from J, with 11 bases in between. CDR3 DNA sequence: TGTGCCAGCAGCCCGCTGATGTCTTCCTACGAGCAGTACTTC. This encodes CASSPLMSSYEQYF.

The chain couples TRBV5-1 to TRBJ1-1; no clear D. From germline, CDR1 is SGHRS and CDR2 YFSETQ. V lost 0 bases to trimming and J lost 4 bases, with 19 bases between them. The CDR3 sequence is 17 residues long. CDR3 loop: CASSLGWRGLNFTEAFF. In DNA, the CDR3 is TGCGCCAGCAGCTTGGGTTGGCGGGGTTTAAATTTCACTGAAGCTTTCTTT.

The chain recombines TRBV28 with TRBJ2-7; D gene uncertain. Trimming took off 5 bases at V and 5 bases at J, with 7 bases between the two ends. Germline assignment: CDR1 MDHEN and CDR2 SYDVKM. This CDR3 comprises 11 residues. The CDR3 here is CASSAENEQYF. The CDR3 DNA reads TGTGCCAGCAGTGCCGAAAACGAGCAGTACTTC.

The chain carries TRBV29-1 and TRBJ2-5; 8 positions agree with TRBD1. CDR1 and CDR2 from the germline V gene are SQVTM and ANQGSEA. The CDR3 totals 13 residues. J was trimmed by 9 bases and V by 6 bases; bases with no gene match: 12. As DNA, the CDR3 is TGCAGCGTCGAAAACCGGGACAGGAAGGCCCAGTACTTC. This gives the protein CSVENRDRKAQYF.

The chain recombines TRBV19 with TRBJ2-1, with 10 positions matching TRBD2. Germline CDR1 reads LNHDA; CDR2 reads SQIVND (reference sequence). This CDR3 contains 15 residues. V shed 5 bases, J shed 10 bases, and the junction held 11 bases outside the gene matches. CDR3 sequence reads: CASSLTEAGGREQFF. The CDR3, as DNA: TGTGCCAGTAGTCTGACTGAAGCGGGGGGGCGGGAGCAGTTCTTC.

The V call is TRBV11-1, the J call TRBJ2-3, with 8 bases fitting TRBD2. Germline CDR1 and CDR2: SGHAT and FQDESV (reference sequence). The CDR3 loop spans 15 amino acids. The V segment lost 6 bases and the J segment 5 bases; nucleotides outside the gene matches: 10. The CDR3 DNA reads TGTGCCAGCAGGCCATACGGGGGGGCCGAAGATACGCAGTATTTT. It translates to CASRPYGGAEDTQYF.

This clone was detected once. Here the CDR3 DNA reads TGCGCCAGCAGCCCGCACAGGGGCGGGGGGCCCAATCAGCCCCAGCATTTT. This sequence encodes CASSPHRGGGPNQPQHF. The chain couples TRBV4-1 to TRBJ1-5, with TRBD1 matching over 7 bases. In germline, CDR1 is MGHRA, CDR2 YSYEKL. The CDR3 totals 17 residues. After removal of 4 bases from V and 3 bases from J, the junction contained 12 bases not matched to a gene.

This clone was detected once. V and J are TRBV7-9 and TRBJ2-2; possibly TRBD2 for D (6 bases). V gave up 0 bases and J gave up 4 bases, with 9 bases separating them. Germline lookup yields CDR1 SEHNR and CDR2 FQNEAQ (reference sequence). The CDR3 runs 15 residues. The CDR3 DNA sequence: TGTGCCAGCAGCTTAGCCCAGGGAGGCACCGGGGAGCTGTTTTTT. Translating it yields CASSLAQGGTGELFF.

The chain joins TRBV11-2 to TRBJ2-1, with 10 bases matching TRBD2. Trimming took 5 bases from V and 3 from J; bases not matched to a gene: 1. This CDR3 has 14 amino acids. Germline V gene data show CDR1 as SGHAT and CDR2 as FQNNGV. Here the CDR3 reads CASSASGSYNEQFF. The CDR3, as DNA: TGTGCCAGCAGCGCTAGCGGGAGCTACAATGAGCAGTTCTTC.

V and J are TRBV5-1 and TRBJ2-7; TRBD1 matches 10 bases. J was trimmed by 3 bases and V by 4 bases; bases with no gene match: 7. Germline V gene lookup returns CDR1 SGHRS and CDR2 YFSETQ. This CDR3 spans 15 amino acids. The CDR3 DNA reads as TGCGCCAGCAGCAAGGGACAGGGGTCCCTCTACGAGCAGTACTTC. It is translated as CASSKGQGSLYEQYF.

This sequence joins TRBV6-5 and TRBJ2-7; 7 positions match TRBD1. V gave up 7 bases and J gave up 0 bases; unmatched junction bases: 6. The CDR3 has 14 residues. CDR1 MNHEY and CDR2 SVGAGI come from the germline V gene. The CDR3 sequence: CASKDRAYSYEQYF. The CDR3 nucleotides are TGTGCCAGCAAAGACAGGGCCTACTCCTACGAGCAGTACTTC.

Comment on this clone: The same CDR3 can be traced to other DNA sequences in this sample. This rearrangement joins TRBV30 to TRBJ1-3; D gene unclear. The V gene lost 2 bases and the J gene lost 3 bases, with 8 bases spanning the gap. CDR3 length equals 13 residues. CDR1 GTSNPN and CDR2 SVGIG come from the germline V gene (reference sequence). The CDR3 here is CAWSISSGNTIYF. DNA for the CDR3: TGTGCCTGGAGTATCAGTAGTGGAAACACCATATATTTT.

The chain employs TRBV5-1 and TRBJ1-2, with D possibly being TRBD1 (6 bases). This CDR3 comprises 14 residues. V was shortened by 5 bases and J by 2 bases, with 13 bases between the two germline ends. Germline V lookup: CDR1 SGHRS, CDR2 YFSETQ. The chain's CDR3 is CASRRDTQNYGYTF. CDR3 nucleotide sequence: TGCGCCAGCAGGAGGGACACACAAAACTATGGCTACACCTTC.

V is TRBV19 and J is TRBJ1-5; D gene unclear. The germline V gene has CDR1 LNHDA and CDR2 SQIVND (reference sequence). The CDR3 is 15 residues long. Deletions cut 7 bases from V and 1 base from J, with 14 bases between. The CDR3, as DNA: TGTGCCAGTAATATCGGGCAGTCGAGCAATCAGCCCCAGCATTTT. This translates into CASNIGQSSNQPQHF.

J is TRBJ1-5 and V is TRBV10-3; no clear D gene. The CDR3 sequence is 14 residues long. The germline V gene encodes CDR1 ENHRY and CDR2 SYGVKD. V lost 4 bases and J lost 3, with 10 bases in between. DNA for the CDR3: TGTGCCATCAGTGTTGAGGGTTCCAATCAGCCCCAGCATTTT. This translates into CAISVEGSNQPQHF.